This T cell receptor (beta chain) was identified in a study of beta chain features in type 1 diabetes. Per germline, CDR1 SEHNR and CDR2 FQNEAQ (reference sequence). The CDR3 runs 15 residues. The sample holds a few counts of this clone. One end of the junction varies from germline; a read error may be responsible. Investigators reverse transcribed all isolated RNA, so they sequenced expressed TCRB transcripts. TCRdb keeps only in-frame clones here, not all; method: immunoSEQ multiplex PCR. The sample includes 900,000 or so clones, 15% to 20% seen only once; the top ten take 0.023%. Sequencing was done on a sample of naive CD4+ T cells from blood. The receptor comes from a woman under 30 in good health. V gene TRBV7-9 combines with J gene TRBJ2-1; TRBD2 matches at 8 bases. In nucleotides, the CDR3 is TGCGCCAGCAGCTTCTCCGCGGGAGGTTCTCGGGAGCAGTTCTTC. Encoded protein: CASSFSAGGSREQFF.